A selection of T cell receptor beta chains follows, all from one sample in a study of T cell repertoires in cytomegalovirus infection. What these receptors recognize is not known. In TCRdb, the reads were re-called with MiXCR into one record per CDR3 protein. The sample includes fewer than 850,000 distinct CDR3 sequences, around 29% of them seen just once. The sample in question was cultured CD8+ T cells from PBMCs, obtained from culture after CMV antigen stimulation. Receptors originate from a human donor in good health (CMV status not recorded). Some clones in this sample may be carry-over from other donors' samples. Each CDR3 is given with its conserved first and last residue. A D gene is named only where the DNA matches it firmly. Part of the rows lack a size; the others show once, few, many or a class for expanded clones.

D gene: TRBD1
V gene: TRBV4-1
J gene: TRBJ2-7
clone size: once
CDR3 protein: CASSGDRVDEQYF
CDR3 DNA: TGCGCCAGTTCGGGTGACAGGGTCGACGAGCAGTACTTC

D gene: NA
V gene: TRBV10-3
J gene: TRBJ1-3
clone size: few
CDR3 protein: CAISELRYRASTKSGNTIYF
CDR3 DNA: TGTGCCATCAGTGAGCTAAGATACCGAGCCTCGACGAAGTCTGGAAACACCATATATTTT

D gene: NA
V gene: TRBV7-8
J gene: TRBJ2-5
clone size: NA
CDR3 protein: CASSSLIRETQYF
CDR3 DNA: TGTGCCAGCAGTTCCCTCATCCGGGAGACCCAGTACTTC

D gene: NA
V gene: TRBV20-1
J gene: TRBJ1-6
clone size: NA
CDR3 protein: CSASGTYRRGSPLHF
CDR3 DNA: TGCAGTGCTTCCGGGACTTACCGCCGGGGATCACCCCTCCACTTT

D gene: NA
V gene: TRBV19
J gene: TRBJ2-1
clone size: NA
CDR3 protein: CASTAGNRRDEQFF
CDR3 DNA: TGTGCCAGTACGGCGGGGAATCGCCGTGATGAGCAGTTCTTC

D gene: NA
V gene: TRBV14
J gene: TRBJ1-1
clone size: NA
CDR3 protein: CATVGPLLDTEAFF
CDR3 DNA: TGTGCCACTGTGGGACCCCTATTGGACACTGAAGCTTTCTTT

D gene: NA
V gene: TRBV20-1
J gene: TRBJ1-5
clone size: once
CDR3 protein: CSASTGQPQHF
CDR3 DNA: TGCAGTGCTAGCACTGGGCAGCCCCAGCATTTT

D gene: NA
V gene: TRBV27
J gene: TRBJ2-1
clone size: few
CDR3 protein: CASTQDTRFNEQFF
CDR3 DNA: TGTGCCAGCACCCAGGACACGAGATTCAATGAGCAGTTCTTC

D gene: NA
V gene: TRBV7-2
J gene: TRBJ2-1
clone size: many
CDR3 protein: CASSRVYNEQFF
CDR3 DNA: TGTGCCAGCAGCCGGGTGTACAATGAGCAGTTCTTC

D gene: NA
V gene: TRBV6-2/TRBV6-3
J gene: TRBJ2-1
clone size: NA
CDR3 protein: CASLQGYNEQFF
CDR3 DNA: TGTGCCAGCTTACAAGGGTATAATGAGCAGTTCTTC

D gene: TRBD2
V gene: TRBV7-6
J gene: TRBJ2-7
clone size: many
CDR3 protein: CASNRIVGLSLYEQYF
CDR3 DNA: TGTGCCAGCAATCGAATAGTGGGACTATCTCTTTACGAGCAGTACTTC

D gene: TRBD2
V gene: TRBV7-2
J gene: TRBJ2-1
clone size: NA
CDR3 protein: CASSQELADEQFF
CDR3 DNA: TGTGCCAGCAGCCAGGAACTAGCGGATGAGCAGTTCTTC

D gene: NA
V gene: TRBV7-9
J gene: TRBJ2-2
clone size: many
CDR3 protein: CASSLEKKGTGELFF
CDR3 DNA: TGTGCCAGCAGCTTAGAGAAGAAAGGGACCGGGGAGCTGTTTTTT

D gene: NA
V gene: TRBV7-9
J gene: TRBJ2-5
clone size: few
CDR3 protein: CASSSQGRGETQYF
CDR3 DNA: TGTGCCAGCAGCTCGCAGGGGAGGGGAGAGACCCAGTACTTC

D gene: NA
V gene: TRBV19
J gene: TRBJ1-1
clone size: NA
CDR3 protein: CASSNGDTEAFF
CDR3 DNA: TGTGCCAGTAGTAACGGAGACACTGAAGCTTTCTTT

D gene: NA
V gene: TRBV7-8
J gene: TRBJ1-1
clone size: many
CDR3 protein: CASSLGRDPEAFF
CDR3 DNA: TGTGCCAGCAGCTTAGGACGGGACCCTGAAGCTTTCTTT

D gene: TRBD2
V gene: TRBV3-1
J gene: TRBJ2-1
clone size: NA
CDR3 protein: CASGGGGGAYNEQFF
CDR3 DNA: TGTGCCTCAGGGGGGGGCGGGGGGGCCTACAATGAGCAGTTCTTC

D gene: NA
V gene: TRBV27
J gene: TRBJ2-7
clone size: NA
CDR3 protein: CASNPFGGAYEQYF
CDR3 DNA: TGTGCCAGCAATCCCTTTGGGGGGGCTTACGAGCAGTACTTC

D gene: NA
V gene: TRBV24-1
J gene: TRBJ2-1
clone size: NA
CDR3 protein: CATSDFPSDEQFF
CDR3 DNA: TGTGCCACCAGTGATTTCCCCAGCGATGAGCAGTTCTTC

D gene: TRBD1
V gene: TRBV7-3
J gene: TRBJ2-1
clone size: NA
CDR3 protein: CASSSPGQDYNEEFF
CDR3 DNA: TGTGCCAGCAGCTCTCCGGGACAGGACTACAATGAGGAGTTCTTC

D gene: NA
V gene: TRBV7-6
J gene: TRBJ1-1
clone size: few
CDR3 protein: CASSPNQVEAFF
CDR3 DNA: TGTGCCAGCAGCCCTAATCAGGTTGAAGCTTTCTTT

D gene: TRBD2
V gene: TRBV6-1
J gene: TRBJ2-1
clone size: NA
CDR3 protein: CASSEILAGDYNEQFF
CDR3 DNA: TGTGCCAGCAGTGAGATTTTGGCGGGGGACTACAATGAGCAGTTCTTC

D gene: NA
V gene: TRBV7-2
J gene: TRBJ1-1
clone size: many
CDR3 protein: CASSFGELNTEAFF
CDR3 DNA: TGTGCCAGCAGCTTCGGGGAATTGAACACTGAAGCTTTCTTT

D gene: NA
V gene: TRBV3-1
J gene: TRBJ2-1
clone size: few
CDR3 protein: CASSQGNRRNEQFF
CDR3 DNA: TGTGCCAGCAGCCAAGGAAACAGGAGGAATGAGCAGTTCTTC

D gene: TRBD2
V gene: TRBV27
J gene: TRBJ2-3
clone size: NA
CDR3 protein: CASSFGLAGARDTQYF
CDR3 DNA: TGTGCCAGCAGTTTCGGCCTAGCGGGGGCCCGGGATACGCAGTATTTT

D gene: NA
V gene: TRBV2
J gene: TRBJ1-1
clone size: NA
CDR3 protein: CASKRRYSMNTEAFF
CDR3 DNA: TGTGCCAGCAAGAGGCGGTACAGTATGAACACTGAAGCTTTCTTT

D gene: NA
V gene: TRBV19
J gene: TRBJ2-1
clone size: NA
CDR3 protein: CASSWRSGNEQFF
CDR3 DNA: TGTGCCAGTAGCTGGAGATCTGGGAATGAGCAGTTCTTC

D gene: TRBD1
V gene: TRBV7-3
J gene: TRBJ2-1
clone size: many
CDR3 protein: CASSIGQGPLNEQFF
CDR3 DNA: TGTGCCAGCAGTATAGGACAGGGTCCCCTCAATGAGCAGTTCTTC

D gene: NA
V gene: TRBV4-1
J gene: TRBJ2-2
clone size: NA
CDR3 protein: CASSQEWMNTGELFF
CDR3 DNA: TGCGCCAGCAGCCAAGAATGGATGAACACCGGGGAGCTGTTTTTT

D gene: NA
V gene: TRBV5-8
J gene: TRBJ2-5
clone size: NA
CDR3 protein: CASSLPNPRGQETQYF
CDR3 DNA: TGTGCCAGCAGCTTACCCAACCCCAGGGGACAAGAGACCCAGTACTTC

D gene: NA
V gene: TRBV6-2/TRBV6-3
J gene: TRBJ1-1
clone size: NA
CDR3 protein: CASSSNPMNTEAFF
CDR3 DNA: TGTGCCAGCAGCTCTAATCCCATGAACACTGAAGCTTTCTTT

D gene: TRBD2
V gene: TRBV7-9
J gene: TRBJ2-1
clone size: once
CDR3 protein: CASSSRTSHEQFF
CDR3 DNA: TGTGCCAGCAGCTCTCGGACTAGCCATGAGCAGTTCTTC

D gene: NA
V gene: TRBV4-1
J gene: TRBJ1-1
clone size: many
CDR3 protein: CASSQEEDSTNTEAFF
CDR3 DNA: TGCGCCAGCAGCCAGGAAGAGGACAGCACAAACACTGAAGCTTTCTTT

D gene: TRBD1
V gene: TRBV6-8
J gene: TRBJ1-5
clone size: NA
CDR3 protein: CTSSRPPTGFGAQHF
CDR3 DNA: TGTACCAGCAGTAGGCCCCCGACAGGGTTCGGGGCCCAGCATTTT

D gene: TRBD2
V gene: TRBV5-6
J gene: TRBJ2-3
clone size: few
CDR3 protein: CASSLVGGGGTDTQYF
CDR3 DNA: TGTGCCAGCAGCTTGGTAGGCGGGGGGGGCACAGATACGCAGTATTTT

D gene: TRBD2
V gene: TRBV19
J gene: TRBJ2-1
clone size: NA
CDR3 protein: CAIEAGGPHNEQFF
CDR3 DNA: TGTGCCATAGAGGCGGGGGGGCCCCACAATGAGCAGTTCTTC

D gene: NA
V gene: TRBV6-5
J gene: TRBJ1-6
clone size: few
CDR3 protein: CASSYGPINSPLHF
CDR3 DNA: TGTGCCAGCAGTTACGGTCCGATTAATTCACCCCTCCACTTT

D gene: TRBD2
V gene: TRBV19
J gene: TRBJ2-7
clone size: NA
CDR3 protein: CASSITRGVWYEQYF
CDR3 DNA: TGTGCCAGTAGTATCACGCGGGGGGTGTGGTACGAGCAGTACTTC

D gene: NA
V gene: TRBV15
J gene: TRBJ2-3
clone size: NA
CDR3 protein: CATRQGRGTDTQYF
CDR3 DNA: TGTGCCACCCGACAGGGGAGGGGGACAGATACGCAGTATTTT

D gene: NA
V gene: TRBV9
J gene: TRBJ2-2
clone size: NA
CDR3 protein: CASSVTSLSGELFF
CDR3 DNA: TGTGCCAGCAGCGTCACAAGCTTATCCGGGGAGCTGTTTTTT

D gene: NA
V gene: TRBV5-6
J gene: TRBJ2-5
clone size: few
CDR3 protein: CASSMGSSQETQYF
CDR3 DNA: TGTGCCAGCAGTATGGGGTCTTCACAAGAGACCCAGTACTTC

D gene: TRBD1
V gene: TRBV5-1
J gene: TRBJ2-5
clone size: NA
CDR3 protein: CASSWDSRLRETQYF
CDR3 DNA: TGCGCCAGCAGCTGGGACAGCCGATTAAGAGAGACCCAGTACTTC

D gene: NA
V gene: TRBV6-6
J gene: TRBJ1-5
clone size: NA
CDR3 protein: CASSYSKGGSQPQHF
CDR3 DNA: TGTGCCAGCAGTTACTCGAAAGGGGGGAGTCAGCCCCAGCATTTT

D gene: NA
V gene: TRBV4-1
J gene: TRBJ2-7
clone size: many
CDR3 protein: CASSPSTNLADEQYF
CDR3 DNA: TGCGCCAGCAGCCCGAGTACCAATTTGGCAGACGAGCAGTACTTC

D gene: TRBD1
V gene: TRBV10-1
J gene: TRBJ1-1
clone size: few
CDR3 protein: CASSGTGSSTEAFF
CDR3 DNA: TGCGCCAGCAGTGGGACAGGGTCGAGCACTGAAGCTTTCTTT